The T cell receptor beta chain described here comes from a study of glioma-infiltrating T cells after dendritic cell vaccination listed by TCRdb under 2016. Study-level background: The cohort included around 15 glioblastoma patients drawn from Phase I and II dendritic cell vaccination trials, of whom 9 were newly diagnosed and 6 had recurrent disease. Between about 2002 and 2013, the patients were given dendritic cell vaccination pulsed with autologous tumor lysate. To make the vaccine, monocyte-derived dendritic cells were cultured for under eight days with IL-4 and GM-CSF and then pulsed overnight with autologous tumor lysate. Each patient got three intradermal injections of the dendritic cell vaccine, spaced at biweekly intervals, in the arm below the axilla. Tumor-infiltrating lymphocyte content was quantified and tumor and blood repertoires were compared in dendritic cell-vaccinated glioblastoma patients by deep sequencing of TCR beta CDR3 regions. TCR sequencing metrics, including TIL content and tumor-blood repertoire overlap, were correlated with survival after dendritic cell vaccination. The full study reports these points: After dendritic cell vaccination, a higher estimated pretreatment TIL content predicted longer time to progression and overall survival. The three-group TCR overlap response model was described as speculative and requiring prospective validation. The cohort was small and heterogeneous, only a few patients had full blood and tumor sets, and even fewer had initial-recurrent tumor pairs. No direct relationship between TCR clonality and survival was found, suggesting a diverse polyclonal response may matter.

The sample's time point, from its label and the paper: after dendritic cell vaccination, including at tumor progression/relapse. Selection of patients required sufficient residual fresh-frozen tumor tissue and over two years of available survival data. An isocitrate dehydrogenase mutation was not carried by any of the glioblastoma patients, although molecular status was otherwise variable. PBMC collection took place before vaccination, two weeks after the third vaccination, and at tumor progression if progression occurred. The Qiagen DNeasy Blood extraction Kit was used to extract genomic DNA. As concerns this clone: Its antigen is currently not known. Nothing much larger sits one base from this clone, and base qualities are not available.

Using the immunoSEQ assay, TCRB CDR3 regions were amplified from roughly 2 micrograms of genomic DNA, or from all available DNA when less than that was on hand. The multiplex PCR employed 60 forward primers targeting TCR V beta segments and 13 reverse primers targeting J beta segments. To estimate reads per starting template, synthetic control templates were spiked into each sample at limiting dilution. Sequencing produced 87 bp reads on the Illumina HiSeq System. Concerning the study's data processing: PCR and sequencing errors were removed by a nearest neighbor algorithm that merged closely related sequences. TCR overlap was measured as the percentage of unique tumor TCR beta sequences also present in the same patient's peripheral blood. TCRdb carries this immuneACCESS record with in-frame sequences only. Its versions omit some clonotypes, under half of them owing to an unresolved V gene in the studies checked, with the rest unexplained. The V and J calls and clone size were taken over from that table, and D and trimming were inferred from the DNA. For this sample the table gives about 65,000 clones, of which around nine tenths were detected only once. The biggest ten clones account for 9.5% to 13% of the sample.

V ends up 1 base short and J 3 bases short, with an unmatched junction base count of 2. The CDR3 runs 14 residues from the cysteine to the phenylalanine. Only the CDR3 region is kept as DNA, spanning 42 bases read in frame from base 1. Via the germline V gene, CDR1 is SGHVS and CDR2 FQNEAQ. The receptor was isolated from a human donor with glioblastoma. This specimen was blood, taken after dendritic cell vaccination. The rearrangement combines TRBV7-8 with TRBJ2-7; a stretch of 8 junction bases matches TRBD2. The DNA reads TGTGCCAGCAGCTTAGAAGCGGGAGTCTACGAGCAGTACTTC. It specifies CASSLEAGVYEQYF.